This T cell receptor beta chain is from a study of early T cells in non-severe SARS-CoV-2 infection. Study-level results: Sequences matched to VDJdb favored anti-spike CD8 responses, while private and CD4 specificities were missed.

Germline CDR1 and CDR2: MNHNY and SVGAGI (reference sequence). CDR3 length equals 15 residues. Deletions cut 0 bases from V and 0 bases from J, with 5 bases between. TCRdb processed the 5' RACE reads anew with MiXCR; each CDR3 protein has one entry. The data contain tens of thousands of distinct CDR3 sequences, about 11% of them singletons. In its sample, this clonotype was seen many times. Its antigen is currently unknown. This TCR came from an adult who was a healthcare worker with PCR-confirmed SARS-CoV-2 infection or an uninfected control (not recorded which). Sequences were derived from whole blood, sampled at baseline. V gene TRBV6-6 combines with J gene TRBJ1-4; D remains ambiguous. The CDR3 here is CASSYSGSTNEKLFF. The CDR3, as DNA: TGTGCCAGCAGTTACTCGGGATCAACTAATGAAAAACTGTTTTTT.